This T cell receptor (beta chain) was identified in a study of STAT5B mutations in CD4+ large granular lymphocyte leukemia. Authors' methods: A productive frequency of 2.59 x 10-5 was the lowest detectable. Assay: immunoSEQ multiplex PCR; the TCRdb copy retains only in-frame clones and omits some. For V, J and clone size, that table is used; D and trimming come from the DNA. The data contain under 35,000 clones, roughly four fifths of them singletons. Remarks on this clone: Its antigen remains unknown.

The germline V gene encodes CDR1 MNHEY and CDR2 SMNVEV (reference sequence). The CDR3 length is 15 residues. Trimming cost V 3 bases and J 3 bases, with 15 bases left between them. Study-level points and caveats: Patient CD4-sorted repertoires looked more clonal than healthy CD4+ repertoires, even without putative leukemic clones. Main leukemic clonotypes were patient-specific, but 20% to 25% appeared at low frequency elsewhere. Compared with healthy controls (2/35), patient top clones favored TRBV06 (8/27).

The origin of this receptor is a human donor in good health. This chain uses TRBV27 with TRBJ2-7; D gene uncertain. Sequencing input: CD4+ T cells from blood buffy coats. Here the CDR3 reads CASSFSSGSSYEQYF. The CDR3 coding sequence is TGTGCCAGCAGTTTCAGTTCGGGCTCCAGCTACGAGCAGTACTTC.